These 30 T cell receptor beta chains originate from one sample sequenced in a study of blood T cell repertoires in COVID-19. The assay was immunoSEQ multiplex PCR, and TCRdb's table has in-frame clones only and misses some. The sample lists approximately 490,000 clones; around nine tenths were seen once. Specimen: PBMCs or T cells enriched from blood (not recorded which). Receptor source: an older woman who had recovered from COVID-19.

The chain links TRBV24-1 to TRBJ2-3; TRBD1 is a possible D gene (5 bases). Germline CDR1 and CDR2: KGHDR and SFDVKD. The germline V and J ends were trimmed by 1 base and 2 bases, with 9 bases remaining between them. This CDR3 spans 15 amino acids. This CDR3 reads CATSDLGAPTDTQYF. DNA of the CDR3: TGTGCCACCAGTGATTTAGGGGCGCCCACAGATACGCAGTATTTT.

The table lists this clone with a count of one. This chain links TRBV4-1 with TRBJ2-7; TRBD1 agrees at 8 bases. Germline values: CDR1 MGHRA, CDR2 YSYEKL. CDR3 size: 15 residues. V dropped 3 bases and J dropped 5; count of bases not matched to a gene: 9. CDR3: CASSHGQGLHNEQYF. In DNA, the CDR3 is TGCGCCAGCAGCCACGGACAGGGTTTACACAACGAGCAGTACTTC.

This chain uses TRBV11-2 with TRBJ2-7; possible D gene TRBD2, 7 bases. The CDR3 sequence is 14 residues long. Germline loops: CDR1 SGHAT, CDR2 FQNNGV. The V gene lost 6 bases and the J gene lost 4 bases, with 16 bases spanning the gap. CDR3 DNA: TGTGCCAGCAGTCGGGGGGCCCTCGGGTACGAGCAGTACTTC. Protein product: CASSRGALGYEQYF.

The chain links TRBV3-1 (or the pseudogene TRBV3-2) to TRBJ1-1, with 8 positions matching TRBD1. This CDR3 spans 12 amino acids. With 5 bases clipped from V and 7 bases from J, the junction kept 3 bases outside the gene matches. Germline V gives CDR1 LGHDT, CDR2 YNNKEL (reference sequence). The CDR3, as DNA: TGTGCCAGCAGCGGACAGGGCCTTGAAGCTTTCTTT. It specifies CASSGQGLEAFF.

The chain combines TRBV7-8 with TRBJ2-1; 8 bases line up with TRBD2. Germline trimming cut 2 bases from V and 5 bases from J; bases unmatched to any gene: 2. The CDR3 covers 14 residues. The germline gives CDR1 SGHVS, CDR2 FQNEAQ. For the CDR3, the DNA is TGTGCCAGCAGCTTAACACTAGCGGACAATGAGCAGTTCTTC. Amino acid sequence: CASSLTLADNEQFF.

The chain couples TRBV27 to TRBJ1-1, with 8 positions matching TRBD1. The CDR3 sequence is 16 residues long. Germline V gene data show CDR1 as MNHEY and CDR2 as SMNVEV (reference sequence). CDR3: CVTKQGDDRANTEAFF. CDR3 nucleotide sequence: TGTGTCACTAAACAGGGGGACGATAGGGCGAACACTGAAGCTTTCTTT.

This clone was picked up one time. V is TRBV3-1 (or the pseudogene TRBV3-2) and J is TRBJ2-7; D perhaps matches TRBD1 (5 bases). CDR1 is LGHDT and CDR2 is YNNKEL in the germline V gene (reference sequence). The CDR3 totals 13 residues. Trimming pared 4 bases from V and 4 bases from J, leaving 11 bases between. CDR3 sequence: CASSLRQSYEQYF. The CDR3 DNA reads as TGTGCCAGCAGCCTCCGACAGAGTTACGAGCAGTACTTC.

V gene TRBV3-1 (or the pseudogene TRBV3-2) combines with J gene TRBJ1-5, with TRBD1 matching 8 bases. CDR3 length: 14 residues. Losses at the gene ends were 4 bases for V and 4 bases for J; bases not matched to a gene: 3. Per the germline V gene, CDR1 is LGHDT and CDR2 is YNNKEL (reference sequence). CDR3 sequence (DNA): TGTGCCAGCAGCCCGGACAGGGTAAATCAGCCCCAGCATTTT. It translates to CASSPDRVNQPQHF.

This rearrangement joins TRBV10-2 to TRBJ1-4, with a weak D call TRBD1 (5 bases). This CDR3 is 15 amino acids long. V shed 6 bases and J shed 7 bases, with 18 bases lying between them. Germline loops: CDR1 WSHSY, CDR2 SAAADI. The CDR3 region is CASSVSGHMAEKLFF. The CDR3 region has the DNA TGCGCCAGCAGCGTCTCCGGACACATGGCTGAAAAACTGTTTTTT.

The V and J genes are TRBV6-5 and TRBJ1-4; maybe TRBD1 (5 bases). Germline values: CDR1 MNHEY, CDR2 SVGAGI. Trimming took 5 bases from V and 4 from J, leaving 11 bases between them. There are 14 residues in the CDR3. The CDR3 DNA follows: TGTGCCAGCAGTCGGGACTTTTATAATGAAAAACTGTTTTTT. Its translation: CASSRDFYNEKLFF.

The chain joins TRBV27 to TRBJ2-1; a weak D match, TRBD2 (6 bases). The germline V gene has CDR1 MNHEY and CDR2 SMNVEV (reference sequence). The CDR3 has 14 residues. The V end lost 1 base, the J end lost 8 bases, and 12 bases lay between the germline ends. This CDR3 is CASSLWGVRDEQFF. In nucleotides, the CDR3 is TGTGCCAGCAGTTTATGGGGGGTGAGGGATGAGCAGTTCTTC.

The chain joins TRBV5-5 to TRBJ1-4; no firm D call. This CDR3 region has 15 residues. Germline assignment: CDR1 SGHKS and CDR2 YYEKEE (reference sequence). Trimming shortened V by 3 bases and J by 3 bases, and 12 bases separated the two germline ends. Written as DNA, the CDR3 is TGTGCCAGCAGCTCGAGGCGGCAACCTAATGAAAAACTGTTTTTT. Translating gives CASSSRRQPNEKLFF.

The V gene is TRBV24-1, the J gene TRBJ2-1; possible D gene TRBD1, 5 bases. Germline lookup yields CDR1 KGHDR and CDR2 SFDVKD. CDR3 length equals 12 residues. V lost 3 bases and J 7 bases, leaving 6 bases between the germline ends. CDR3 loop: CATSDGANEQFF. The CDR3 DNA reads TGTGCCACCAGTGATGGGGCAAATGAGCAGTTCTTC.

This clone was counted only a few times. The sample carries other DNA sequences with the same CDR3. V is TRBV6-5 and J is TRBJ2-6; tentative D call: TRBD1 (5 bases). This CDR3 region has 15 residues. Germline V gene sequence: CDR1 MNHEY, CDR2 SVGAGI. The ends were cut back, 2 bases at V and 0 bases at J, with 5 bases in the middle. The chain's CDR3 is CASSYDSSGANVLTF. Written as DNA, the CDR3 is TGTGCCAGCAGTTACGACAGCTCTGGGGCCAACGTCCTGACTTTC.

This chain joins TRBV4-1 and TRBJ1-1; D gene ambiguous. Germline V gives CDR1 MGHRA, CDR2 YSYEKL. The CDR3 is 14 amino acids. V was clipped by 1 base and J by 1 base, with 7 bases between them. The CDR3 sequence: CASSQVASNTEAFF. Here the CDR3 DNA reads TGCGCCAGCAGCCAAGTAGCATCGAACACTGAAGCTTTCTTT.

The J gene is TRBJ2-5, the V gene TRBV6-5, with D possibly TRBD2 on 6 matching bases. CDR1 is MNHEY, CDR2 SVGAGI, per germline. The CDR3 totals 13 residues. The ends were cut back, 4 bases at V and 5 bases at J, with 11 bases in the middle. In DNA form, the CDR3 reads TGTGCCAGCAGTTCCCTAGCGAAGGAGACCCAGTACTTC. It is translated as CASSSLAKETQYF.

The J gene is TRBJ2-5, the V gene TRBV5-1, with 9 bases identical to TRBD2. Germline-derived CDR1 and CDR2 are SGHRS and YFSETQ. With V trimmed by 2 bases and J by 5 bases, 4 bases remained unmatched. The CDR3 covers 14 residues. DNA of the CDR3: TGCGCCAGCAGCTTAGCGGGGGGCAGGGAGACCCAGTACTTC. It specifies CASSLAGGRETQYF.

This sequence joins TRBV3-1 (or the pseudogene TRBV3-2) and TRBJ1-4, with D unclear. Trimming left V 4 bases short and J 8 bases short, with 17 bases between. The germline V gene has CDR1 LGHDT and CDR2 YNNKEL (reference sequence). The CDR3 is 15 residues long. CDR3 sequence: CASSPVTQSREKLFF. The CDR3, as DNA: TGTGCCAGCAGCCCCGTGACTCAAAGTCGGGAAAAACTGTTTTTT.

V usage is TRBV11-2 and J usage is TRBJ2-2; D is uncertain. The V and J ends lost 0 bases and 2 bases respectively, with 4 bases between them. Germline V lookup: CDR1 SGHAT, CDR2 FQNNGV. The CDR3 spans 14 residues. The CDR3 coding sequence is TGTGCCAGCAGCTTAGAACATAACACCGGGGAGCTGTTTTTT. Residues: CASSLEHNTGELFF.

This clone appeared a few times. The CDR3: CASSVRGLPAVNYGYTF. The CDR3 DNA reads as TGTGCCAGCAGCGTACGGGGATTACCGGCCGTAAACTATGGCTACACCTTC. The chain is built from TRBV9 and TRBJ1-2; the D is unclear. From germline, CDR1 is SGDLS and CDR2 YYNGEE. This CDR3 has 17 amino acids. V gave up 1 base and J gave up 2 bases, with 18 bases separating them.

The table lists this clone with many counts. The chain recombines TRBV10-2 with TRBJ1-6; a possible D gene is TRBD1 (6 bases). CDR1 and CDR2 (germline): WSHSY, SAAADI. With 6 bases removed from V and 6 bases from J, the gap between germline ends came to 15 bases. The CDR3 is 15 amino acids. The CDR3 region has the DNA TGCGCCAGCAGGGGAACGGGACAACTTAATTCACCCCTCCACTTT. Residues: CASRGTGQLNSPLHF.

The V and J genes are TRBV19 and TRBJ2-3; TRBD2 aligns across 7 bases. Trimming took 6 bases from V and 3 from J; bases not matched to a gene: 6. The CDR3 consists of 14 residues. CDR1 and CDR2 from the germline V gene are LNHDA and SQIVND (reference sequence). The CDR3 loop is CASREGRVTDTQYF. The CDR3 bases are TGTGCCAGTAGGGAGGGGAGGGTGACAGATACGCAGTATTTT. Variable domain in full (rest from reference TRBV19 and TRBJ2-3): DGGITQSPKYLFRKEGQNVTLSCEQNLNHDAMYWYRQDPGQGLRLIYYSQIVNDFQKGDIAEGYSVSREKKESFPLTVTSAQKNPTAFYLCASREGRVTDTQYFGPGTRLTVL.

DNA for the CDR3: TGCGCCAGCAGCCAAGGAGGGGCGGGGGGGTATGAGCAGTTCTTC. It is translated as CASSQGGAGGYEQFF. This chain links TRBV4-1 with TRBJ2-1; 9 bases map to TRBD2. The V gene's germline CDR1 is MGHRA and CDR2 YSYEKL. The CDR3 is 15 residues long. After removal of 1 base from V and 8 bases from J, the junction contained 6 bases not matched to a gene.

V usage is TRBV18 and J usage is TRBJ2-3, with 14 bases aligning to TRBD2. The CDR3 covers 17 residues. CDR1 and CDR2 (germline): KGHSH, LQKENI. After removal of 8 bases from V and 1 base from J, the junction contained 8 bases not matched to a gene. The CDR3 DNA is TGTGCCAGCGCAACCCCGGGACTAGCGGGGGGCACAGATACGCAGTATTTT. Translation: CASATPGLAGGTDTQYF. Full variable domain (outside the CDR3, taken from reference TRBV18 and TRBJ2-3): NAGVMQNPRHLVRRRGQEARLRCSPMKGHSHVYWYRQLPEEGLKFMVYLQKENIIDESGMPKERFSAEFPKEGPSILRIQQVVRGDSAAYFCASATPGLAGGTDTQYFGPGTRLTVL.

This clone came up once. This sequence joins TRBV6-5 and TRBJ1-1, with D possibly TRBD1 on 6 matching bases. Trimming cost V 8 bases and J 4 bases, with 11 bases left between them. The germline gives CDR1 MNHEY, CDR2 SVGAGI. This CDR3 has 12 residues. CDR3 sequence reads: CASCSRGTEAFF. CDR3 DNA: TGTGCCAGCTGTAGCAGGGGCACTGAAGCTTTCTTT.

This clone appeared a single time. The rearrangement uses TRBV27 and TRBJ2-2; 8 bases align to TRBD2. Trimming took 3 bases from V and 4 from J; bases not matched to a gene: 7. Germline V gene sequence: CDR1 MNHEY, CDR2 SMNVEV (reference sequence). The CDR3 consists of 16 residues. For the CDR3, the DNA is TGTGCCAGCAGTTTCAGGCGGGGGGCGGGCACCGGGGAGCTGTTTTTT. Residues: CASSFRRGAGTGELFF.

The gene calls are TRBV19 and TRBJ2-1; TRBD2 might be the D (7 bases). The CDR3 length is 12 residues. Germline loops: CDR1 LNHDA, CDR2 SQIVND (reference sequence). V lost 6 bases to trimming and J lost 8 bases, with 11 bases between them. The CDR3 sequence: CASRGGGDEQFF. CDR3 nucleotide sequence: TGTGCCAGTAGAGGCGGGGGCGATGAGCAGTTCTTC. Full variable domain (rest looked up from reference TRBV19 and TRBJ2-1): DGGITQSPKYLFRKEGQNVTLSCEQNLNHDAMYWYRQDPGQGLRLIYYSQIVNDFQKGDIAEGYSVSREKKESFPLTVTSAQKNPTAFYLCASRGGGDEQFFGPGTRLTVL.

The V and J genes are TRBV6-1 and TRBJ2-5, with a tentative D call TRBD1 (6 bases). This CDR3 has 13 residues. In germline, CDR1 is MNHNS, CDR2 SASEGT. Trimming removed 2 bases from V and 4 bases from J, with 8 bases in between. The DNA for the CDR3 is TGTGCCAGCAGTGAACTAGGGGGAGAGACCCAGTACTTC. Amino acids: CASSELGGETQYF.

V is TRBV19 and J is TRBJ2-2, with TRBD2 identical over 14 bases. The V gene end was trimmed by 5 bases and the J gene end by 5 bases; junction bases not matched to a gene: 10. The CDR3 is made up of 18 amino acids. Germline V gene lookup returns CDR1 LNHDA and CDR2 SQIVND (reference sequence). The CDR3 DNA reads TGTGCCAGTAGTGACTCCGGGACTAGCGGGGGTAGAACCGGGGAGCTGTTTTTT. Translation gives CASSDSGTSGGRTGELFF.

The V and J genes are TRBV28 and TRBJ2-7, with D unclear. CDR3 length equals 13 residues. V was trimmed by 2 bases and J by 3 bases, leaving 8 bases between them. Per the germline V gene, CDR1 is MDHEN and CDR2 is SYDVKM. The CDR3 is CASSLGHNYEQYV. The DNA for the CDR3 is TGTGCCAGCAGTTTAGGGCACAACTACGAGCAGTACGTC.